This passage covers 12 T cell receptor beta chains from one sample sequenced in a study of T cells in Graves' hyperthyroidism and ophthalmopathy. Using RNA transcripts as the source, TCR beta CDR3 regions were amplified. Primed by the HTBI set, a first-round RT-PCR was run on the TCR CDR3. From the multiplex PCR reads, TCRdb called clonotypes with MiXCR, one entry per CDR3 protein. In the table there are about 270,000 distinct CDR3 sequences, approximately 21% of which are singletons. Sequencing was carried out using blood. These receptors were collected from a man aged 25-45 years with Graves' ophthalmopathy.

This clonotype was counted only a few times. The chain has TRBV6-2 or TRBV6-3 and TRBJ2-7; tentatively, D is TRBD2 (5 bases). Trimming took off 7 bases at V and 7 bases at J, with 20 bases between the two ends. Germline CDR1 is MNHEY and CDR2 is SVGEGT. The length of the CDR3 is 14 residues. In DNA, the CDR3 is TGTGCCAGCAAACGGACCCGCGCCCGGGAAGAGCAGTACTTC. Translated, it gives CASKRTRAREEQYF.

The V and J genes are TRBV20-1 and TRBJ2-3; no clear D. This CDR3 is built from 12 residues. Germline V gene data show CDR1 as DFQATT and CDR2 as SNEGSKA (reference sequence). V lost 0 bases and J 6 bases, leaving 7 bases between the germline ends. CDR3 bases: TGCAGTGCTAGAGATCAAGGGGATACGCAGTATTTT. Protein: CSARDQGDTQYF.

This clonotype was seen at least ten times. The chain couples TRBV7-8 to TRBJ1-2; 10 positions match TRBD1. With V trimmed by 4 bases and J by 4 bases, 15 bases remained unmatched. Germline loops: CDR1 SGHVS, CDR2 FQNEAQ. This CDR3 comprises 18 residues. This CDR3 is CASSSPGTGVVGSYGYTF. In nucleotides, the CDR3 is TGTGCCAGCAGCTCCCCCGGGACAGGGGTAGTGGGCAGCTATGGCTACACCTTC.

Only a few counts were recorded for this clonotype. CDR3 in DNA: TGTGCCAGCAGTACACAGGGGGCAGCAACTAATGAAAAACTGTTTTTT. This gives the protein CASSTQGAATNEKLFF. V gene TRBV12-3 or TRBV12-4 combines with J gene TRBJ1-4; TRBD1 aligns across 9 bases. The V gene end was trimmed by 5 bases and the J gene end by 0 bases; junction bases not matched to a gene: 4. CDR3 length: 16 amino acids.

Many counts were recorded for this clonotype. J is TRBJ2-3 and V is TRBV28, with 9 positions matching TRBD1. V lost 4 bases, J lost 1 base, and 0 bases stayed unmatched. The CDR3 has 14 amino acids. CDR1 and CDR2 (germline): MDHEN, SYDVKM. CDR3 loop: CASSWTGGTDTQYF. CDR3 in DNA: TGTGCCAGCAGTTGGACAGGGGGCACAGATACGCAGTATTTT.

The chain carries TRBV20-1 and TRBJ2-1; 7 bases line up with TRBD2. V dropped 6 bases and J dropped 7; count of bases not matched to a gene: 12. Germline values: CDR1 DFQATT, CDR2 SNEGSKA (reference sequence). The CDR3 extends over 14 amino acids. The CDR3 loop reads CSALGLEVSNEQFF. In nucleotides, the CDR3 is TGCAGTGCCCTAGGACTAGAGGTCTCAAATGAGCAGTTCTTC.

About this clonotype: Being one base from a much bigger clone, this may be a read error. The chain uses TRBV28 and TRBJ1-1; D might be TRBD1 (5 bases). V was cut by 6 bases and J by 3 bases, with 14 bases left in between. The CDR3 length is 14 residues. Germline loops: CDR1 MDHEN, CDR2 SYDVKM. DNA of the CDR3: TGTGCCAGCAGGGCCCCCCGGGGCGACACTGAAGCTTTCTTT. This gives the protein CASRAPRGDTEAFF.

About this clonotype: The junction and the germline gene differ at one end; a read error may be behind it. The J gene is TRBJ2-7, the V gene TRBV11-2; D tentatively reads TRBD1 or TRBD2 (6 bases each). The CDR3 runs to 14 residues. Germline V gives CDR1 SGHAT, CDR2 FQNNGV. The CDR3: CASSFRVGGNEQCF. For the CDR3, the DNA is TGTGCCAGCAGCTTCAGAGTAGGGGGGAACGAGCAGTGCTTC. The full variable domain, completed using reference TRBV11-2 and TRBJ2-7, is EAGVAQSPRYKIIEKRQSVAFWCNPISGHATLYWYQQILGQGPKLLIQFQNNGVVDDSQLPKDRFSAERLKGVDSTLKIQPAKLEDSAVYLCASSFRVGGNEQCFGPGTRLTVT.

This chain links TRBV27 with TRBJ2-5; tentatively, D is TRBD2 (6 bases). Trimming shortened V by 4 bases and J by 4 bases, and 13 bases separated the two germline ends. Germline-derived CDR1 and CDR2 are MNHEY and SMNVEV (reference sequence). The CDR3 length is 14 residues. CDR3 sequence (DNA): TGTGCCAGCAGTTACCGACTAGACGGAGAGACCCAGTACTTC. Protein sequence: CASSYRLDGETQYF.

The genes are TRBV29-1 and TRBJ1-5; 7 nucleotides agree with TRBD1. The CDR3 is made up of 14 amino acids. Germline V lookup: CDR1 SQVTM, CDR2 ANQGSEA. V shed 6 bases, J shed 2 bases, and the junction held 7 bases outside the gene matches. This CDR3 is CSVLPGQGNQPQHF. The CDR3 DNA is TGCAGCGTCCTTCCCGGACAGGGCAATCAGCCCCAGCATTTT. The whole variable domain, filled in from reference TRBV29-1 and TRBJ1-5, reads SAVISQKPSRDICQRGTSLTIQCQVDSQVTMMFWYRQQPGQSLTLIATANQGSEATYESGFVIDKFPISRPNLTFSTLTVSNMSPEDSSIYLCSVLPGQGNQPQHFGDGTRLSIL.

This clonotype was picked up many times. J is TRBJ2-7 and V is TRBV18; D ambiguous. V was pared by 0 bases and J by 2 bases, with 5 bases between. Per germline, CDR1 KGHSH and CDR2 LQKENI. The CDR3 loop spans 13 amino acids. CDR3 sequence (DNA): TGTGCCAGCTCACCACCGCAGGCCTACGAGCAGTACTTC. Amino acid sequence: CASSPPQAYEQYF.

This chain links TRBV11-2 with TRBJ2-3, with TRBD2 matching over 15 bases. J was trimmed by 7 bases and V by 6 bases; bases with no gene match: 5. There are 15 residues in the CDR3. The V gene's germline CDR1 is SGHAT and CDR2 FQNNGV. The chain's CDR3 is CASSRTSGRAYTQYF. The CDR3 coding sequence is TGTGCCAGCAGTCGGACTAGCGGGAGGGCTTATACGCAGTATTTT. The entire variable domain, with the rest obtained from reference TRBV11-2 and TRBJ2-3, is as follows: EAGVAQSPRYKIIEKRQSVAFWCNPISGHATLYWYQQILGQGPKLLIQFQNNGVVDDSQLPKDRFSAERLKGVDSTLKIQPAKLEDSAVYLCASSRTSGRAYTQYFGPGTRLTVL.